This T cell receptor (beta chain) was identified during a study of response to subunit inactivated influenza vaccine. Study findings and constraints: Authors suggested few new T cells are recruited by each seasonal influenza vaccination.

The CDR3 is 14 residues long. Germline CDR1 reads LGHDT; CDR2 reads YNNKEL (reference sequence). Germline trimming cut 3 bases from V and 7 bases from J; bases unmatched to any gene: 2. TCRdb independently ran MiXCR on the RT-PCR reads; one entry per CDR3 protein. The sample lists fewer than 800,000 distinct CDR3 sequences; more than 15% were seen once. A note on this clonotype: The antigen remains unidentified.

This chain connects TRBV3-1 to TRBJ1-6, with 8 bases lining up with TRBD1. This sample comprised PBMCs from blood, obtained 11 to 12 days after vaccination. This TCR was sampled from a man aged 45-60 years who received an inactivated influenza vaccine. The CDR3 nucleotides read TGTGCCAGCAGCCATGGACAGGGAAATTCACCCCTCCACTTT. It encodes CASSHGQGNSPLHF.